Each of the 2 T cell receptor beta chains below was sequenced from the same sample in a study of response to subunit inactivated influenza vaccine. TCRdb passed the RT-PCR reads through MiXCR, listing each CDR3 protein once. The sample yields around 760,000 distinct CDR3 sequences, 11% to 15% seen once. Source: PBMCs from blood, taken 14 days before vaccination. These receptors all stem from a man between 50 and 59 years old who received an inactivated influenza vaccine.

This clonotype was counted only a few times. This rearrangement joins TRBV7-8 to TRBJ2-7, with D possibly being TRBD1 or TRBD2 (6 bases each). The CDR3 covers 17 residues. V was pared by 0 bases and J by 0 bases, with 15 bases between. Germline loops: CDR1 SGHVS, CDR2 FQNEAQ. In DNA, the CDR3 is TGTGCCAGCAGCTTAGCGACTAGGACAGTTAACTCCTACGAGCAGTACTTC. Its protein is CASSLATRTVNSYEQYF.

This clonotype was observed a few times. The chain is built from TRBV11-2 and TRBJ2-5; 15 bases are a match to TRBD2. V dropped 5 bases and J dropped 2; count of bases not matched to a gene: 3. Germline loops: CDR1 SGHAT, CDR2 FQNNGV. CDR3 length equals 16 residues. The CDR3 sequence: CASSTGLAGGQETQYF. The CDR3 DNA is TGTGCCAGCAGCACGGGACTAGCGGGAGGTCAAGAGACCCAGTACTTC.